Listed below are T cell receptor beta chains from one sample, sequenced in a study of blood T cell repertoires in COVID-19. The method was immunoSEQ multiplex PCR; TCRdb's version includes in-frame clones alone and lacks a portion of them. The sample has approximately 400,000 clones; around four fifths are singletons. The sample consisted of PBMCs or T cells enriched from blood (not recorded which). The receptors here all came from a woman in her fifties or sixties who had recovered from COVID-19. CDR3s include the opening cysteine and the closing phenylalanine or tryptophan. Each record gives: J gene, D gene, clone size, V gene, CDR3 protein, CDR3 DNA. D genes are given only for firm matches. Not all rows give a size; the values are once, few, many and, for expanded clones, a class.

j_call: TRBJ1-1
d_call: -
clone_size: -
v_call: TRBV19
cdr3_aa: CASSILRQPNTEAFF
cdr3_nt: TGTGCCAGTAGTATCTTGCGACAGCCGAACACTGAAGCTTTCTTT

j_call: TRBJ1-1
d_call: -
clone_size: -
v_call: TRBV18
cdr3_aa: CASSPGRGITEAFF
cdr3_nt: TGTGCCAGCTCACCAGGGAGGGGCATAACTGAAGCTTTCTTT

j_call: TRBJ2-7
d_call: TRBD1
clone_size: -
v_call: TRBV7-9
cdr3_aa: CATHGQGIYEQYF
cdr3_nt: TGTGCCACTCACGGACAGGGCATCTACGAGCAGTACTTC

j_call: TRBJ1-5
d_call: -
clone_size: few
v_call: TRBV6-1
cdr3_aa: CASSERRQPQHF
cdr3_nt: TGTGCCAGCAGTGAGAGGAGGCAGCCCCAGCATTTT

j_call: TRBJ1-4
d_call: TRBD1
clone_size: -
v_call: TRBV6-6
cdr3_aa: CASRDRAGNEKLFF
cdr3_nt: TGTGCCAGCAGGGACAGGGCTGGTAATGAAAAACTGTTTTTT

j_call: TRBJ1-1
d_call: -
clone_size: -
v_call: TRBV4-2
cdr3_aa: CASSLQAKNTEAFF
cdr3_nt: TGTGCCAGCAGCCTTCAGGCCAAGAACACTGAAGCTTTCTTT

j_call: TRBJ1-2
d_call: -
clone_size: -
v_call: TRBV10-3
cdr3_aa: CAISGEYRAHYGYTF
cdr3_nt: TGTGCCATCAGTGGAGAGTACAGGGCTCACTATGGCTACACCTTC

j_call: TRBJ2-5
d_call: -
clone_size: -
v_call: TRBV11-2
cdr3_aa: CASSSGVETQYF
cdr3_nt: TGTGCCAGCAGCTCAGGGGTTGAGACCCAGTACTTC

j_call: TRBJ1-2
d_call: -
clone_size: -
v_call: TRBV5-1
cdr3_aa: CASSLEGVSYGYTF
cdr3_nt: TGCGCCAGCAGCTTGGAGGGGGTTTCCTATGGCTACACCTTC

j_call: TRBJ1-5
d_call: -
clone_size: -
v_call: TRBV29-1
cdr3_aa: CSVEEGAEQPQHF
cdr3_nt: TGCAGCGTTGAAGAGGGGGCCGAACAGCCCCAGCATTTT

j_call: TRBJ2-1
d_call: TRBD2
clone_size: -
v_call: TRBV4-2
cdr3_aa: CASSLRGSGSYNEQFF
cdr3_nt: TGTGCCAGCAGCCTCCGAGGTAGCGGGAGCTACAATGAGCAGTTCTTC

j_call: TRBJ1-1
d_call: TRBD1
clone_size: -
v_call: TRBV7-9
cdr3_aa: CASSLAQGTGAFF
cdr3_nt: TGTGCCAGCAGCTTAGCACAGGGGACGGGGGCTTTCTTT

j_call: TRBJ1-5
d_call: -
clone_size: -
v_call: TRBV6-5
cdr3_aa: CASRVSGGADQPQHF
cdr3_nt: TGTGCCAGCAGAGTTAGCGGGGGGGCTGATCAGCCCCAGCATTTT

j_call: TRBJ1-2
d_call: TRBD1
clone_size: -
v_call: TRBV7-3
cdr3_aa: CASSPGQGNYGYTF
cdr3_nt: TGTGCCAGCAGCCCGGGACAGGGAAACTATGGCTACACCTTC

j_call: TRBJ2-3
d_call: TRBD1
clone_size: -
v_call: TRBV9
cdr3_aa: CASSVGTGRDTQYF
cdr3_nt: TGTGCCAGCAGCGTCGGGACAGGGCGGGATACGCAGTATTTT

j_call: TRBJ2-7
d_call: -
clone_size: -
v_call: TRBV9
cdr3_aa: CASSVGGTASYEQYF
cdr3_nt: TGTGCCAGCAGCGTAGGCGGGACCGCCTCCTACGAGCAGTACTTC

j_call: TRBJ1-5
d_call: -
clone_size: -
v_call: TRBV7-2
cdr3_aa: CASSPENGNQPQHF
cdr3_nt: TGTGCCAGCAGCCCGGAGAACGGCAATCAGCCCCAGCATTTT

j_call: TRBJ1-2
d_call: -
clone_size: few
v_call: TRBV5-1
cdr3_aa: CASSPKANYGYTF
cdr3_nt: TGCGCCAGCAGCCCTAAAGCTAACTATGGCTACACCTTC

j_call: TRBJ1-6
d_call: -
clone_size: -
v_call: TRBV7-3
cdr3_aa: CASSLTGLNSPLHF
cdr3_nt: TGTGCCAGCAGCTTAACGGGGCTCAATTCACCCCTCCACTTT

j_call: TRBJ1-2
d_call: TRBD1
clone_size: -
v_call: TRBV29-1
cdr3_aa: CSATGTASSYGYTF
cdr3_nt: TGCAGCGCAACCGGGACAGCTTCTTCTTATGGCTACACCTTC

j_call: TRBJ2-2
d_call: TRBD1
clone_size: -
v_call: TRBV7-3
cdr3_aa: CASSPGTGSGELFF
cdr3_nt: TGTGCCAGCAGCCCCGGGACAGGGTCCGGGGAGCTGTTTTTT

j_call: TRBJ1-2
d_call: -
clone_size: -
v_call: TRBV7-9
cdr3_aa: CASSRLGAGYGYTF
cdr3_nt: TGTGCCAGCAGCCGCCTGGGGGCCGGCTATGGCTACACCTTC

j_call: TRBJ2-7
d_call: TRBD2
clone_size: once
v_call: TRBV6-1
cdr3_aa: CASSVTGTSGDIYEQYF
cdr3_nt: TGTGCCAGCAGTGTTACCGGGACTAGCGGGGATATCTACGAGCAGTACTTC

j_call: TRBJ2-3
d_call: TRBD2
clone_size: -
v_call: TRBV7-2
cdr3_aa: CASSSQLAGAYTDTQYF
cdr3_nt: TGTGCCAGCAGCTCACAACTAGCGGGAGCATACACAGATACGCAGTATTTT

j_call: TRBJ1-4
d_call: -
clone_size: -
v_call: TRBV30
cdr3_aa: CAGGQTHREKLFF
cdr3_nt: TGTGCCGGCGGACAGACTCACCGTGAAAAACTGTTTTTT

j_call: TRBJ2-5
d_call: TRBD1
clone_size: few
v_call: TRBV6-2/TRBV6-3
cdr3_aa: CASSGDRPQETQYF
cdr3_nt: TGTGCCAGCAGCGGGGACAGGCCCCAAGAGACCCAGTACTTC

j_call: TRBJ1-6
d_call: -
clone_size: -
v_call: TRBV7-9
cdr3_aa: CASSTSGTHSPLHF
cdr3_nt: TGTGCCAGCAGCACCTCAGGGACACATTCACCCCTCCACTTT

j_call: TRBJ2-6
d_call: -
clone_size: -
v_call: TRBV7-2
cdr3_aa: CASSLVGLPSSGANVLTF
cdr3_nt: TGTGCCAGCAGCTTAGTTGGCCTCCCCAGCTCTGGGGCCAACGTCCTGACTTTC

j_call: TRBJ1-1
d_call: -
clone_size: -
v_call: TRBV29-1
cdr3_aa: CSVARGGEAFF
cdr3_nt: TGCAGCGTGGCCCGGGGGGGTGAAGCTTTCTTT

j_call: TRBJ1-3
d_call: -
clone_size: -
v_call: TRBV3-1/TRBV3-2
cdr3_aa: CASSRTGSGNTIYF
cdr3_nt: TGTGCCAGCAGCCGTACAGGGTCTGGAAACACCATATATTTT

j_call: TRBJ1-1
d_call: -
clone_size: -
v_call: TRBV18
cdr3_aa: CASSPGEWVTEAFF
cdr3_nt: TGTGCCAGCTCACCAGGGGAGTGGGTTACTGAAGCTTTCTTT

j_call: TRBJ1-6
d_call: TRBD1
clone_size: -
v_call: TRBV3-1/TRBV3-2
cdr3_aa: CASSQKVGTGVSPLHF
cdr3_nt: TGTGCCAGCAGCCAAAAGGTCGGGACAGGGGTGTCACCCCTCCACTTT

j_call: TRBJ1-2
d_call: -
clone_size: -
v_call: TRBV27
cdr3_aa: CASSLVARGNYGYTF
cdr3_nt: TGTGCCAGCAGTTTGGTGGCACGAGGGAACTATGGCTACACCTTC

j_call: TRBJ1-5
d_call: -
clone_size: many
v_call: TRBV24-1
cdr3_aa: CATSDLHSESPQHF
cdr3_nt: TGTGCCACCAGTGATTTGCACTCTGAGAGTCCCCAGCATTTT

j_call: TRBJ2-7
d_call: -
clone_size: -
v_call: TRBV7-9
cdr3_aa: CASSPLALSYEQYF
cdr3_nt: TGTGCCAGCAGCCCGCTAGCCCTCTCCTACGAGCAGTACTTC

j_call: TRBJ1-2
d_call: -
clone_size: -
v_call: TRBV5-1
cdr3_aa: CASSLGQGDGYTF
cdr3_nt: TGCGCCAGCAGCTTGGGGCAGGGCGATGGCTACACCTTC

j_call: TRBJ1-2
d_call: TRBD1
clone_size: few
v_call: TRBV10-3
cdr3_aa: CATVPDRVIVYGYTF
cdr3_nt: TGTGCCACTGTACCCGACAGGGTGATTGTCTATGGCTACACCTTC

j_call: TRBJ1-1
d_call: -
clone_size: once
v_call: TRBV15
cdr3_aa: CATGDIGNTEAFF
cdr3_nt: TGTGCCACCGGGGACATAGGGAACACTGAAGCTTTCTTT

j_call: TRBJ1-2
d_call: -
clone_size: -
v_call: TRBV11-2
cdr3_aa: CASSPQLIRSGYTF
cdr3_nt: TGTGCCAGCAGCCCCCAATTGATTCGGAGTGGCTACACCTTC

j_call: TRBJ1-2
d_call: TRBD1
clone_size: -
v_call: TRBV19
cdr3_aa: CASRGYYGYTF
cdr3_nt: TGTGCCAGCAGGGGGTACTATGGCTACACCTTC

j_call: TRBJ2-6
d_call: TRBD1
clone_size: -
v_call: TRBV2
cdr3_aa: CARQGGPGANVLTF
cdr3_nt: TGTGCCAGACAGGGGGGCCCTGGGGCCAACGTCCTGACTTTC

j_call: TRBJ1-6
d_call: -
clone_size: -
v_call: TRBV3-1/TRBV3-2
cdr3_aa: CASSQVGSTYNSPLHF
cdr3_nt: TGTGCCAGCAGCCAAGTGGGCAGCACGTATAATTCACCCCTCCACTTT

j_call: TRBJ2-7
d_call: -
clone_size: -
v_call: TRBV7-2
cdr3_aa: CASGRAGTYEQYF
cdr3_nt: TGTGCCAGCGGTCGGGCAGGGACCTACGAGCAGTACTTC

j_call: TRBJ1-5
d_call: TRBD1
clone_size: -
v_call: TRBV7-3
cdr3_aa: CASSLGTESPQHF
cdr3_nt: TGTGCCAGCAGCTTAGGGACAGAGTCGCCCCAGCATTTT

j_call: TRBJ2-1
d_call: -
clone_size: -
v_call: TRBV10-3
cdr3_aa: CAISDSLGDPFF
cdr3_nt: TGTGCCATCAGTGATTCTTTGGGAGATCCGTTCTTC

j_call: TRBJ2-2
d_call: -
clone_size: -
v_call: TRBV9
cdr3_aa: CASSLGQMLGGGELFF
cdr3_nt: TGTGCCAGCAGCCTGGGACAAATGTTAGGCGGCGGGGAGCTGTTTTTT

j_call: TRBJ2-5
d_call: -
clone_size: few
v_call: TRBV7-6
cdr3_aa: CASNSPAEGETQYF
cdr3_nt: TGTGCCAGCAACTCACCAGCTGAGGGAGAGACCCAGTACTTC

j_call: TRBJ1-4
d_call: TRBD1
clone_size: -
v_call: TRBV4-3
cdr3_aa: CASSQNAGQGLNEKLFF
cdr3_nt: TGCGCCAGCAGCCAAAACGCGGGACAGGGGCTTAATGAAAAACTGTTTTTT

j_call: TRBJ2-7
d_call: TRBD2
clone_size: -
v_call: TRBV7-9
cdr3_aa: CASSLALASYEQYF
cdr3_nt: TGTGCCAGCAGCTTAGCACTAGCGTCTTACGAGCAGTACTTC

j_call: TRBJ1-2
d_call: -
clone_size: few
v_call: TRBV7-2
cdr3_aa: CASSLAQGGTYGYTF
cdr3_nt: TGTGCCAGCAGCTTAGCGCAAGGCGGAACCTATGGCTACACCTTC

j_call: TRBJ2-6
d_call: -
clone_size: -
v_call: TRBV11-1
cdr3_aa: CASSLATSSGANVLTF
cdr3_nt: TGTGCCAGCAGCTTAGCGACTAGCTCTGGGGCCAACGTCCTGACTTTC

j_call: TRBJ2-7
d_call: TRBD2
clone_size: -
v_call: TRBV6-5
cdr3_aa: CASSYPGGTYEQYF
cdr3_nt: TGTGCCAGCAGTTACCCCGGGGGGACGTACGAGCAGTACTTC

j_call: TRBJ2-3
d_call: TRBD2
clone_size: -
v_call: TRBV6-1
cdr3_aa: CASSERWGLAGGRNTDTQYF
cdr3_nt: TGTGCCAGCAGTGAGCGTTGGGGACTAGCGGGGGGGAGGAACACAGATACGCAGTATTTT

j_call: TRBJ2-7
d_call: TRBD2
clone_size: -
v_call: TRBV27
cdr3_aa: CASSLGLAGSYEQYF
cdr3_nt: TGTGCCAGCAGTCTCGGACTAGCGGGTTCCTACGAGCAGTACTTC

j_call: TRBJ2-1
d_call: TRBD2
clone_size: few
v_call: TRBV5-5
cdr3_aa: CASSRTSGFTGYNEQFF
cdr3_nt: TGTGCCAGCAGCCGGACTAGCGGGTTTACCGGCTACAATGAGCAGTTCTTC

j_call: TRBJ1-2
d_call: TRBD1
clone_size: -
v_call: TRBV15
cdr3_aa: CATSSPGQTYGYTF
cdr3_nt: TGTGCCACCAGCAGTCCGGGACAGACCTATGGCTACACCTTC

j_call: TRBJ2-1
d_call: TRBD2
clone_size: -
v_call: TRBV30
cdr3_aa: CAWTQGGARFQFF
cdr3_nt: TGTGCCTGGACCCAGGGAGGGGCTCGATTCCAGTTCTTC

j_call: TRBJ1-5
d_call: -
clone_size: -
v_call: TRBV4-3
cdr3_aa: CASSQDWQGVNQPQHF
cdr3_nt: TGCGCCAGCAGCCAAGATTGGCAGGGTGTCAATCAGCCCCAGCATTTT

j_call: TRBJ2-7
d_call: -
clone_size: -
v_call: TRBV9
cdr3_aa: CASSVEADSYEQYF
cdr3_nt: TGTGCCAGCAGCGTAGAAGCGGACTCCTACGAGCAGTACTTC

j_call: TRBJ2-7
d_call: -
clone_size: -
v_call: TRBV6-5
cdr3_aa: CASSLGGSSSYEQYF
cdr3_nt: TGTGCCAGCAGTCTCGGGGGATCGAGCTCCTACGAGCAGTACTTC